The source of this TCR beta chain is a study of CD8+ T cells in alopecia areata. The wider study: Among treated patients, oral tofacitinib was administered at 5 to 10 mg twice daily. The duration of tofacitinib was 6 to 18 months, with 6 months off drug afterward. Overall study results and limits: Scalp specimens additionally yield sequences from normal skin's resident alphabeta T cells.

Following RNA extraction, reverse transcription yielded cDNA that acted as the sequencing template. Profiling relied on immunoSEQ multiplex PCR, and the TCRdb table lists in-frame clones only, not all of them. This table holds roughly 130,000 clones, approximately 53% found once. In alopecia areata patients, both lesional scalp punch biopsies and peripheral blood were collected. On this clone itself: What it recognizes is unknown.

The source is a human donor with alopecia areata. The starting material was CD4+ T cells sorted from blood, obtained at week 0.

CDR3 coding DNA: TGTGCCAGCTCATCTCGGACAGACTACTACGAGCAGTACTTC. As protein: CASSSRTDYYEQYF. The chain links TRBV18 to TRBJ2-7; maybe TRBD1 (6 bases). From germline, CDR1 is KGHSH and CDR2 LQKENI. The CDR3 extends over 14 amino acids. Trimming left V 5 bases short and J 3 bases short, with 14 bases between.